The rows below give T cell receptor beta chains drawn from one sample of a study of cytomegalovirus exposure and HLA in healthy donors. Sequencing used immunoSEQ multiplex PCR; TCRdb keeps in-frame clones, though not all of them. The table has roughly 190,000 clones, around 79% seen once. The sample was PBMCs. These receptors were taken from a woman aged 18-29 years in good health and CMV-seronegative. CDR3s include the opening cysteine and the closing phenylalanine or tryptophan. D genes are given only for firm matches. For some rows the clone size is stated as once, few or many, or as a class when expanded; others skip it.

V gene,D gene,J gene,clone size,CDR3 DNA,CDR3 protein
TRBV28,NA,TRBJ1-1,NA,TGTGCCAGCAGTCTCCTTCAGTCTCTGAACACTGAAGCTTTCTTT,CASSLLQSLNTEAFF
TRBV7-2,TRBD1,TRBJ2-7,NA,TGTGCCAGCAGCCAAGACAGGGGAATGGACTACGAGCAGTACTTC,CASSQDRGMDYEQYF
TRBV5-4,NA,TRBJ2-5,NA,TGTGCCAGCAGCTTGGTAACAGCCCAAGAGACCCAGTACTTC,CASSLVTAQETQYF
TRBV7-3,TRBD1,TRBJ1-1,NA,TGTGCCAGCAGCACCTCCCGGGACAGTGAAGCTTTCTTT,CASSTSRDSEAFF
TRBV19,NA,TRBJ2-7,NA,TGTGCCAGTAGACGGGAGATTGGTTACGAGCAGTACTTC,CASRREIGYEQYF
TRBV15,TRBD1,TRBJ1-4,NA,TGTGCCACCAGCACCCGACAGGGGGGTGAAAAACTGTTTTTT,CATSTRQGGEKLFF
TRBV2,TRBD1,TRBJ2-7,few,TGTGCCAGCAGTGCCTCCGGGACAGGGTCTTACGAGCAGTACTTC,CASSASGTGSYEQYF
TRBV2,NA,TRBJ1-1,NA,TGTGCCAGCAAAGGGGGAGAAGTCGCTGAAGCTTTCTTT,CASKGGEVAEAFF
TRBV7-9,NA,TRBJ1-1,once,TGTGCCAGCAGCTCCCCAGGTAAGGAGAACACTGAAGCTTTCTTT,CASSSPGKENTEAFF
TRBV11-2,NA,TRBJ2-1,NA,TGTGCCACCCAGATCGCATACAATGAGCAGTTCTTC,CATQIAYNEQFF
TRBV5-1,TRBD2,TRBJ2-7,NA,TGCGCCAGCAGCTTGGGTGGTCGGCTAGCGGGGTCCTACGAGCAGTACTTC,CASSLGGRLAGSYEQYF
TRBV6-5,NA,TRBJ1-2,NA,TGTGCCAGCAGTTACCGGGACAAGAACTATGGCTACACCTTC,CASSYRDKNYGYTF
TRBV28,TRBD1,TRBJ1-1,NA,TGTGCCAGCAGTTTATCTGGCAGGGGGCTTGGAACTGAAGCTTTCTTT,CASSLSGRGLGTEAFF
TRBV28,TRBD2,TRBJ2-3,NA,TGTGCCAGCAGTTTGGGGGCGGGGGGAATCACAGATACGCAGTATTTT,CASSLGAGGITDTQYF
TRBV6-1,TRBD1,TRBJ1-6,few,TGTGCCAGCAGTGACCGGACAGGGGGGAATTCACCCCTCCACTTT,CASSDRTGGNSPLHF
TRBV5-6,NA,TRBJ2-5,NA,TGTGCCAGCAGCTTGGCCCAAGGGGTCCAAGAGACCCAGTACTTC,CASSLAQGVQETQYF
TRBV4-3,NA,TRBJ2-1,few,TGCGCCAGCAGCCGTCATTATGGCGGGGACAATGAGCAGTTCTTC,CASSRHYGGDNEQFF
TRBV28,TRBD2,TRBJ2-1,NA,TGTGCCAGCAGTTTATCCCCAAGACTAGCGGGGGGGGTTCTGCGTGAGCAGTTCTTC,CASSLSPRLAGGVLREQFF
TRBV6-6,TRBD1,TRBJ2-7,NA,TGTGCCAGCAGTTCCCAGGGGACAGGCCTTACCTACGAGCAGTACTTC,CASSSQGTGLTYEQYF
TRBV19,NA,TRBJ1-1,NA,TGTGCCAGTACAGGGTGGTTGACTGAAGCTTTCTTT,CASTGWLTEAFF
TRBV30,NA,TRBJ2-2,NA,TGTGCCTGGAGTCCGACAGGTTTCCGCTTCACCGGGGAGCTGTTTTTT,CAWSPTGFRFTGELFF
TRBV28,TRBD1,TRBJ1-6,NA,TGTGCCAGCAGCTTACCGGGACAGGGGGTTTCACCCCTCCACTTT,CASSLPGQGVSPLHF
TRBV11-2,NA,TRBJ2-2,NA,TGTGCCAGCAGCTCTCTTCTGACTTCGAACACCGGGGAGCTGTTTTTT,CASSSLLTSNTGELFF
TRBV7-2,NA,TRBJ1-1,NA,TGTGCCACAACTCAGGGGAGGGTCACTGAAGCTTTCTTT,CATTQGRVTEAFF
TRBV2,TRBD2,TRBJ2-5,NA,TGTGCCAGCAGTGAAGGGAGTAGCGGGGCGAAACGAGAGACCCAGTACTTC,CASSEGSSGAKRETQYF
TRBV5-4,TRBD1,TRBJ2-5,NA,TGTGCCAGCAGCCCAATGAGGACAGGCTCACAAGAGACCCAGTACTTC,CASSPMRTGSQETQYF
TRBV5-1,NA,TRBJ1-5,NA,TGCGCCAGCAGCCTCGGGAACAATCAGCCCCAGCATTTT,CASSLGNNQPQHF
TRBV7-7,NA,TRBJ2-7,NA,TGTGCTAGCAGCTTACCAAACGAGCAGTACTTC,CASSLPNEQYF
TRBV5-1,TRBD1,TRBJ1-1,NA,TGCGCCAGCAGCTTAGGACAGGCAAGTGAAGCTTTCTTT,CASSLGQASEAFF
TRBV6-1,TRBD1,TRBJ2-7,NA,TGTGCCAGCAGCCTCTTGACAGGGGGGGTGCGCGAGCAGTACTTC,CASSLLTGGVREQYF
TRBV5-1,TRBD1,TRBJ2-5,NA,TGCGCCAGCAGTTCAGGGGGCGGAGATGAGACCCAGTACTTC,CASSSGGGDETQYF
TRBV4-1,NA,TRBJ1-1,NA,TGCGCCAGCAGCCAAGAGGCAATTCATACTGAAGCTTTCTTT,CASSQEAIHTEAFF